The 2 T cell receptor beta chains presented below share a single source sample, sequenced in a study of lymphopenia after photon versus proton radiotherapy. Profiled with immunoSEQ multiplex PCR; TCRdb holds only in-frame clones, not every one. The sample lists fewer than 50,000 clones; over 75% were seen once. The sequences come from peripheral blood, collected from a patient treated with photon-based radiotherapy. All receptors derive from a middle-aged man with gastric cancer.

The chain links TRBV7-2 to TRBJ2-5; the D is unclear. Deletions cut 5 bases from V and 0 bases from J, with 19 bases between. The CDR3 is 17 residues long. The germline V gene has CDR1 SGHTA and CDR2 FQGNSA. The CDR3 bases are TGTGCCAGCAGCCTTAGAAGACTCCACCTGTACCAAGAGACCCAGTACTTC. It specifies CASSLRRLHLYQETQYF. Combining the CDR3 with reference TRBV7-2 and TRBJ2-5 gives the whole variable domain GAGVSQSPSNKVTEKGKDVELRCDPISGHTALYWYRQSLGQGLEFLIYFQGNSAPDKSGLPSDRFSAERTGGSVSTLTIQRTQQEDSAVYLCASSLRRLHLYQETQYFGPGTRLLVL.

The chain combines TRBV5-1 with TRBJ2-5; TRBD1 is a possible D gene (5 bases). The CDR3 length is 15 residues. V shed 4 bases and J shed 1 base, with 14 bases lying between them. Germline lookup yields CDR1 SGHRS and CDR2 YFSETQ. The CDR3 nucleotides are TGCGCCAGCAGCCCCGTTGACAGATCCCAAGAGACCCAGTACTTC. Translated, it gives CASSPVDRSQETQYF.